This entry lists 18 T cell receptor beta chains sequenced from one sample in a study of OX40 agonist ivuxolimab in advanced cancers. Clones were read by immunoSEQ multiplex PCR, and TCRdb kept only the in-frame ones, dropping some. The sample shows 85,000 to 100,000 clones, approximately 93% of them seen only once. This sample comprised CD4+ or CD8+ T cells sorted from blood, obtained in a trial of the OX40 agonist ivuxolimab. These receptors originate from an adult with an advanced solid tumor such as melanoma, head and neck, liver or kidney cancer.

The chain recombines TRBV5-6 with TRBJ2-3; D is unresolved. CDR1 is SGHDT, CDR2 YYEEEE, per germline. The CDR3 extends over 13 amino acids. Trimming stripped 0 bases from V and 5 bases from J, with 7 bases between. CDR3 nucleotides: TGTGCCAGCAGCTTGGGGCGCATAGATACGCAGTATTTT. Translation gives CASSLGRIDTQYF.

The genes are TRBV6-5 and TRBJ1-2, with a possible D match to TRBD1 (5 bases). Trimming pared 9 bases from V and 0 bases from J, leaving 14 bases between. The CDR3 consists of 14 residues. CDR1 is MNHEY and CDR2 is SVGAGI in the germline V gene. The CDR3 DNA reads TGTGCCAGTCGACCGGGACGGACTAACTATGGCTACACCTTC. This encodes CASRPGRTNYGYTF.

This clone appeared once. CDR3 DNA sequence: TGTGCCAGCAGTTACGGAAGGGGGGAAAAACTGTTTTTT. Translation gives CASSYGRGEKLFF. The rearrangement links TRBV6-5 to TRBJ1-4; a possible D gene is TRBD1 (6 bases). The CDR3 totals 13 residues. V lost 2 bases and J 8 bases, leaving 9 bases between the germline ends. Germline V lookup: CDR1 MNHEY, CDR2 SVGAGI.

This chain's CDR3 is CASSGGDTQYF. The CDR3 region has the DNA TGTGCCAGCAGCGGGGGAGATACGCAGTATTTT. The rearrangement links TRBV11-3 to TRBJ2-3, with D perhaps given as TRBD1 or TRBD2 (5 bases each). Per the germline V gene, CDR1 is SGHNT and CDR2 is YENEEA. The CDR3 consists of 11 residues. The V gene lost 5 bases and the J gene lost 5 bases, with 5 bases spanning the gap.

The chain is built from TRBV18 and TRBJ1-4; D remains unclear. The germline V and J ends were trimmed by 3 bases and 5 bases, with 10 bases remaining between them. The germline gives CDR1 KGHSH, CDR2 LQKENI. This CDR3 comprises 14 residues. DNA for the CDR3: TGTGCCAGCTCACCCGTGGGAGTGAATGAAAAACTGTTTTTT. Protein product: CASSPVGVNEKLFF.

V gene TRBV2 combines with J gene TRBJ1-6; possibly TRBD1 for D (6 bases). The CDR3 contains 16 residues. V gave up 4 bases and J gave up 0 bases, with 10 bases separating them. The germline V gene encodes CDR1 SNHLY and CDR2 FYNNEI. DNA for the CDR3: TGTGCCAGCAGTGGGACAGCGAGCTCCTATAATTCACCCCTCCACTTT. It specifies CASSGTASSYNSPLHF.

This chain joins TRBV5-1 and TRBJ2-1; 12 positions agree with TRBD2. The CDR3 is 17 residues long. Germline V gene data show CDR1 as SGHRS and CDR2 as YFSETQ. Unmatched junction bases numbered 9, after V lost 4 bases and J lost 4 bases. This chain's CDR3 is CASSLLAGGYRYNEQFF. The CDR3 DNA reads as TGCGCCAGCAGCCTACTAGCGGGAGGATACAGGTACAATGAGCAGTTCTTC.

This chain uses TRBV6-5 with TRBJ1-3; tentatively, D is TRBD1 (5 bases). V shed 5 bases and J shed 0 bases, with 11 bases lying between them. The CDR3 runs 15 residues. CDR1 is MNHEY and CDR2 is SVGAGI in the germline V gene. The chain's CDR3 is CASSPSGSSGNTIYF. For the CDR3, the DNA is TGTGCCAGCAGTCCCTCAGGGTCCTCTGGAAACACCATATATTTT.

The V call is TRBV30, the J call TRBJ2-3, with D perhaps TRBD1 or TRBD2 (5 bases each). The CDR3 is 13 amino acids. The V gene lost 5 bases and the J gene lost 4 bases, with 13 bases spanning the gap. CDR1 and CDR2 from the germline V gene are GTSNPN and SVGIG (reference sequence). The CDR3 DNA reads TGTGCCTGGGACAGACGAGGGGCAGATACGCAGTATTTT. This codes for CAWDRRGADTQYF. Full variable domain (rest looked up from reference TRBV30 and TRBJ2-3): SQTIHQWPATLVQPVGSPLSLECTVEGTSNPNLYWYRQAAGRGLQLLFYSVGIGQISSEVPQNLSASRPQDRQFILSSKKLLLSDSGFYLCAWDRRGADTQYFGPGTRLTVL.

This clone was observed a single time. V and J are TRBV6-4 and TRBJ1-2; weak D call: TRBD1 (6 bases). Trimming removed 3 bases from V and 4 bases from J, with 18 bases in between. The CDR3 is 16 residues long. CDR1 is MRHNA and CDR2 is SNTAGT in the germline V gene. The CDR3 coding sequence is TGTGCCAGCAGTGATTCTGGCCGGGGGCTAATCTATGGCTACACCTTC. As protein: CASSDSGRGLIYGYTF.

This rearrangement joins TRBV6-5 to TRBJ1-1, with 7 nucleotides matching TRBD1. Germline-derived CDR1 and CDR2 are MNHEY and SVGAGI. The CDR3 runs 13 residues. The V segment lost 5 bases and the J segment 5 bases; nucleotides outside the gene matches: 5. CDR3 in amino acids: CASSQRGLTEAFF. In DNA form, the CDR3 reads TGTGCCAGCAGTCAAAGGGGGCTTACTGAAGCTTTCTTT.

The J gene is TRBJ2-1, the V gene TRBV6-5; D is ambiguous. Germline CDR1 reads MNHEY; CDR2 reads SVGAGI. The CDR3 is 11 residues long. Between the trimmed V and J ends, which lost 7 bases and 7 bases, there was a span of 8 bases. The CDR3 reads CASKVRNEQFF. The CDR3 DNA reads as TGTGCCAGCAAAGTAAGGAATGAGCAGTTCTTC.

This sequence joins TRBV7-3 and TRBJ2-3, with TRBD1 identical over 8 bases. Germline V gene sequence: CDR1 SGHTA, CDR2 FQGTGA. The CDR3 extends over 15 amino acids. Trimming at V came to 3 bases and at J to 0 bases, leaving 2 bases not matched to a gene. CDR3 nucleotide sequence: TGTGCCAGCAGCTTTCGGACAGGGAGCACAGATACGCAGTATTTT. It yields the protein CASSFRTGSTDTQYF.

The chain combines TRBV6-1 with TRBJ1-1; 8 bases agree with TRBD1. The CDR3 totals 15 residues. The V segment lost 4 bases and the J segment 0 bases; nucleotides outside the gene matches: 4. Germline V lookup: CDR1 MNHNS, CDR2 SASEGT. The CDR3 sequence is CASSVRTGLNTEAFF. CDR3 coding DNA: TGTGCCAGCAGTGTAAGGACAGGGCTGAACACTGAAGCTTTCTTT.

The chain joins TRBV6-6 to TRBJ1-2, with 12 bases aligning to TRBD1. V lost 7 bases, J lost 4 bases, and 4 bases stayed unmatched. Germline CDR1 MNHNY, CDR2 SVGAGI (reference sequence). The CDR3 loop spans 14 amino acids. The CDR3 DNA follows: TGTGCCAGCACTGGGACAGGGGGCCCCTATGGCTACACCTTC. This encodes CASTGTGGPYGYTF.

CDR3 in DNA: TGTGCCAGCAGCTTGAGGGGTATTGGCAATCAGCCCCAGCATTTT. Amino acid sequence: CASSLRGIGNQPQHF. The chain is built from TRBV5-8 and TRBJ1-5; D might be TRBD1 (5 bases). Germline CDR1 and CDR2: SGHTS and YDEGEE. The CDR3 spans 15 residues. V shed 1 base and J shed 2 bases, with 10 bases lying between them.

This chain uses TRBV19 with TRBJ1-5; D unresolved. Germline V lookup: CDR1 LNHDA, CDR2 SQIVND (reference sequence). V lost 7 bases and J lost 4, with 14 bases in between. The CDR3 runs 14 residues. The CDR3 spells CASKLLSGNQPQHF. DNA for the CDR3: TGTGCCAGTAAGTTACTTTCTGGTAATCAGCCCCAGCATTTT.

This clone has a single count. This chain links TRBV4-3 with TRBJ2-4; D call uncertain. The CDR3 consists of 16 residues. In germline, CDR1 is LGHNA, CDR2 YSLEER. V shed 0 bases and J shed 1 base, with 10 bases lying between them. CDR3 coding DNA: TGCGCCAGCAGCCAAGAGATGGGGATCGCCAAAAACATTCAGTACTTC. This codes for CASSQEMGIAKNIQYF.